This T cell receptor (beta chain) was obtained from a study of blood T cell repertoires in COVID-19. About the research overall: The samples span acute and convalescent COVID-19 from the United States, Italy and Spain. PBMCs, B-cell-depleted T cells, or T cells were the source of the cDNA or gDNA that made up the material.

V dropped 7 bases and J dropped 0 bases, with 16 bases sitting between them. The CDR3 is 15 amino acids. In germline, CDR1 is SGHDT, CDR2 YYEEEE. Original handling: Reference gene primers were amplified, and this amplification served to estimate nucleated cell counts. The table came from immunoSEQ multiplex PCR; TCRdb's copy has only in-frame clones and leaves some out. D and trimming were read from the DNA, whereas the V and J calls and clone size are those reported in that table. The sample shows 180,000 or so clones, 70% to 90% of them seen only once. The source material was peripheral blood. The source is a woman older than 75 with acute or convalescent COVID-19. V is TRBV5-6 and J is TRBJ2-5, with unresolved D. This CDR3 is CASQPLVLYQETQYF. The DNA for the CDR3 is TGTGCCAGCCAACCGTTGGTACTGTACCAAGAGACCCAGTACTTC.